Shown below are 5 T cell receptor beta chains from a single sample sequenced in a study of identical twins. TCRdb analysed the 5' RACE reads with MiXCR anew, one entry per CDR3 protein. Here the sample spans 640,000 or so distinct CDR3 sequences, approximately 6% being singletons. The sequencing input was naive T cells sorted from blood. The receptors here all came from a young man in good health.

This clonotype was seen ten or more times. This chain joins TRBV12-3 or TRBV12-4 and TRBJ1-1; D ambiguous. CDR3 length equals 14 residues. V shed 6 bases and J shed 6 bases, with 17 bases lying between them. The CDR3 region has the DNA TGTGCCAGCAGACCATCCGTACCCTTCGCTGAAGCTTTCTTT. It is translated as CASRPSVPFAEAFF.

The sample holds many counts of this clonotype. The chain carries TRBV4-2 and TRBJ2-3, with 14 bases that match TRBD2. Germline V gives CDR1 LGHNA, CDR2 YNFKEQ. The length of the CDR3 is 18 residues. The junction had 6 bases not matched to a gene; V was cut back by 4 bases and J by 0 bases. The CDR3 DNA reads as TGTGCCAGCAGCCGCGGGACTAGCGGGAGTCCTAGCACAGATACGCAGTATTTT. Protein product: CASSRGTSGSPSTDTQYF.

The chain is built from TRBV18 and TRBJ1-1; no firm D call. The V end lost 3 bases, the J end lost 4 bases, and 18 bases lay between the germline ends. The CDR3 contains 16 residues. Germline assignment: CDR1 KGHSH and CDR2 LQKENI. CDR3 sequence reads: CASSPFSSRLSTEAFF. The CDR3 DNA reads TGTGCCAGCTCACCTTTCTCCTCCCGATTGAGCACTGAAGCTTTCTTT.

This chain's CDR3 is CASSFYRVTDTQYF. The CDR3 nucleotides are TGTGCCAGCAGCTTCTACAGGGTAACAGATACGCAGTATTTT. V gene TRBV5-8 combines with J gene TRBJ2-3, with a weak D call TRBD1 (6 bases). Germline V gives CDR1 SGHTS, CDR2 YDEGEE. The CDR3 runs to 14 residues. Trimming took 2 bases from V and 3 from J, leaving 10 bases between them.

V gene TRBV4-3 combines with J gene TRBJ2-7; D gene uncertain. Per the germline V gene, CDR1 is LGHNA and CDR2 is YSLEER. Between the trimmed V and J ends, which lost 1 base and 2 bases, there was a span of 9 bases. The CDR3 spans 14 residues. CDR3 loop: CASSQAGRAYEQYF. CDR3 nucleotides: TGCGCCAGCAGCCAAGCCGGGCGAGCCTACGAGCAGTACTTC.